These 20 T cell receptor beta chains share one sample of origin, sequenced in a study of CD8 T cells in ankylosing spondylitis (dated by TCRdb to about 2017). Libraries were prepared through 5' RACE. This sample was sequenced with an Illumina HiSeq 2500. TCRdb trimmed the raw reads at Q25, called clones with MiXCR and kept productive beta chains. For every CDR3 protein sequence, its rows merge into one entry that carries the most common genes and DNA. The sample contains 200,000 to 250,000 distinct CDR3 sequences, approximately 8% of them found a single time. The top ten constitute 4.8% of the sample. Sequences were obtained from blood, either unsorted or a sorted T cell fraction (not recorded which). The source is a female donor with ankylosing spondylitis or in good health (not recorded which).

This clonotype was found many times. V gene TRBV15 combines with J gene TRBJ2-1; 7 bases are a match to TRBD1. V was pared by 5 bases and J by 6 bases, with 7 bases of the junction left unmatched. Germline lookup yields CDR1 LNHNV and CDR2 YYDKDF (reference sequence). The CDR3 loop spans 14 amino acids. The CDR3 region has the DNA TGTGCCACCAGCCAGGGGGAAACAGGCAATGAGCAGTTCTTC. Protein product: CATSQGETGNEQFF.

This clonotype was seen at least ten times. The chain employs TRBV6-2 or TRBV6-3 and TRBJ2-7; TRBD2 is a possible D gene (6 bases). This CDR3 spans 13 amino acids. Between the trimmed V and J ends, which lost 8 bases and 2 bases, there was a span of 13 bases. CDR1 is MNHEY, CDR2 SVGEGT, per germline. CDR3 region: CASASGGTYEQYF. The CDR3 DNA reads TGTGCCAGCGCGAGTGGGGGGACCTACGAGCAGTACTTC.

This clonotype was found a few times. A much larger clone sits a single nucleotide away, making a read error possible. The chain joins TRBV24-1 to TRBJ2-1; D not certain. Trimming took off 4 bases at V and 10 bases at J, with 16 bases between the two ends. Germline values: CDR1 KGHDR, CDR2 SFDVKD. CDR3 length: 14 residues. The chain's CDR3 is CATSEEVSSEEQFF. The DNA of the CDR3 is TGTGCCACCAGTGAGGAAGTCTCTTCTGAGGAGCAGTTCTTC.

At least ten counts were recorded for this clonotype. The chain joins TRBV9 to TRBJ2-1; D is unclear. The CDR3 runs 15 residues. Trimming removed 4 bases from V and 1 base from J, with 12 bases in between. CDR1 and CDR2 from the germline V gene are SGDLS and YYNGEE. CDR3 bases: TGTGCCAGCAGCCTCCACGGATCATCCTACAATGAGCAGTTCTTC. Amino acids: CASSLHGSSYNEQFF.

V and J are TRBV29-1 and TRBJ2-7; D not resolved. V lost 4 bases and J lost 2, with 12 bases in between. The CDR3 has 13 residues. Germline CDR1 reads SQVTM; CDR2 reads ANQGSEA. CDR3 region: CSVGLSRAYEQYF. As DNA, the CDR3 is TGCAGCGTTGGTTTGTCTCGGGCCTACGAGCAGTACTTC.

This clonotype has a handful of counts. CDR3 sequence (DNA): TGTGCCAGCAGCTCCTATCGGGACTCTGGGGCCAACGTCCTGACTTTC. It translates to CASSSYRDSGANVLTF. The chain uses TRBV7-9 and TRBJ2-6, with a tentative D call TRBD2 (5 bases). V was trimmed by 4 bases and J by 0 bases, leaving 10 bases between them. In germline, CDR1 is SEHNR, CDR2 FQNEAQ (reference sequence). The CDR3 spans 16 residues.

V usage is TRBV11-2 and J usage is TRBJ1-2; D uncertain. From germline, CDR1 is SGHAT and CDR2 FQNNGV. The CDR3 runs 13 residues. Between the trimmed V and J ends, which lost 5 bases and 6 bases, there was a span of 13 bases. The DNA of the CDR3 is TGTGCCAGCAGCCCGACAAGTAAGGATGGCTACACCTTC. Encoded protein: CASSPTSKDGYTF. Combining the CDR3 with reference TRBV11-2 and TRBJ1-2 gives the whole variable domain EAGVAQSPRYKIIEKRQSVAFWCNPISGHATLYWYQQILGQGPKLLIQFQNNGVVDDSQLPKDRFSAERLKGVDSTLKIQPAKLEDSAVYLCASSPTSKDGYTFGSGTRLTVV.

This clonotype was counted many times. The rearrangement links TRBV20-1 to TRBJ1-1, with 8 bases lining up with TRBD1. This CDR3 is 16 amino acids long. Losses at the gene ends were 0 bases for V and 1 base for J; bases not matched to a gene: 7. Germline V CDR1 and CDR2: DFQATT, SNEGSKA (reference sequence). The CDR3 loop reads CSARDSRQGPNTEAFF. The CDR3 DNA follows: TGCAGTGCTAGAGATAGCCGACAGGGGCCGAACACTGAAGCTTTCTTT.

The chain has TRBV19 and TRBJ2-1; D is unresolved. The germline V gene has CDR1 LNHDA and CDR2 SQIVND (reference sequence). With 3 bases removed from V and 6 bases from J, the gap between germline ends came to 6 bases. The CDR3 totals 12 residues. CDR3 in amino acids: CASSMVTNEQFF. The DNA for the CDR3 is TGTGCCAGTAGTATGGTTACCAATGAGCAGTTCTTC.

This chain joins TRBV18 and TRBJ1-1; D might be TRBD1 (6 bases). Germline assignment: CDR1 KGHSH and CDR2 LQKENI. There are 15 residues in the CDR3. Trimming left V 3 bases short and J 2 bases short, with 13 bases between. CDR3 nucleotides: TGTGCCAGCTCACCCCCGACAGGATCCAACACTGAAGCTTTCTTT. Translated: CASSPPTGSNTEAFF. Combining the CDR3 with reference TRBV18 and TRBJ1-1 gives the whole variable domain NAGVMQNPRHLVRRRGQEARLRCSPMKGHSHVYWYRQLPEEGLKFMVYLQKENIIDESGMPKERFSAEFPKEGPSILRIQQVVRGDSAAYFCASSPPTGSNTEAFFGQGTRLTVV.

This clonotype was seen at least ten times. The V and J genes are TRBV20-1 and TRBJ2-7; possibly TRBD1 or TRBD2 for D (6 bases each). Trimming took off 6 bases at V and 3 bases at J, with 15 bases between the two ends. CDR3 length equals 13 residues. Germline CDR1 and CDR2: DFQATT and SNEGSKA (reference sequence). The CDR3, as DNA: TGCAGTGCGGGCGGCAGGGGAGGCTACGAGCAGTACTTC. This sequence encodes CSAGGRGGYEQYF.

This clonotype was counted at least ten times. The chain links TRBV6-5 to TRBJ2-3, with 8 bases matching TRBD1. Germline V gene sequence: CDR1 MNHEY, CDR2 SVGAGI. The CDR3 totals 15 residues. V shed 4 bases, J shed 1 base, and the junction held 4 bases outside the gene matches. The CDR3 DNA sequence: TGTGCCAGCAGTTCCGGACAGGGCGGCACAGATACGCAGTATTTT. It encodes CASSSGQGGTDTQYF.

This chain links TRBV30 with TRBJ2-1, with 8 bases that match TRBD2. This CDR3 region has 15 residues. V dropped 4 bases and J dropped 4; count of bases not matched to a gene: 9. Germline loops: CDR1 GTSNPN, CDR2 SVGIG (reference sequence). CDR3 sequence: CAWTGLARAYNEQFF. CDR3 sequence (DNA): TGTGCCTGGACCGGACTAGCCCGAGCGTACAATGAGCAGTTCTTC. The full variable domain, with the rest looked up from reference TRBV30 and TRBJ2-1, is SQTIHQWPATLVQPVGSPLSLECTVEGTSNPNLYWYRQAAGRGLQLLFYSVGIGQISSEVPQNLSASRPQDRQFILSSKKLLLSDSGFYLCAWTGLARAYNEQFFGPGTRLTVL.

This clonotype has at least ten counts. In DNA form, the CDR3 reads TGTGCCAGCAGCGTCAGCTACGAGCAGTACTTC. It translates to CASSVSYEQYF. The rearrangement links TRBV5-5 to TRBJ2-7; D not resolved. Per the germline V gene, CDR1 is SGHKS and CDR2 is YYEKEE (reference sequence). The V end lost 4 bases, the J end lost 3 bases, and 5 bases lay between the germline ends. The CDR3 totals 11 residues.

The CDR3 reads CSVDGLAGGSTHEQYF. The CDR3 bases are TGCAGCGTTGACGGGCTAGCGGGAGGATCAACCCACGAGCAGTACTTC. This chain links TRBV29-1 with TRBJ2-7, with 11 bases that match TRBD2. After removal of 3 bases from V and 5 bases from J, the junction contained 12 bases not matched to a gene. The germline V gene has CDR1 SQVTM and CDR2 ANQGSEA. The CDR3 is 16 residues long.

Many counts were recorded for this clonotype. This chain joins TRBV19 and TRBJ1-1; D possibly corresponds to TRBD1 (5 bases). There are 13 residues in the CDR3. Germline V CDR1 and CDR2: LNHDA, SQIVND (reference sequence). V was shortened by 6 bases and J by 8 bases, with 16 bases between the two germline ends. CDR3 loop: CASRVAVGGEAFF. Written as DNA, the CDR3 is TGTGCCAGTAGAGTAGCCGTCGGGGGGGAAGCTTTCTTT.

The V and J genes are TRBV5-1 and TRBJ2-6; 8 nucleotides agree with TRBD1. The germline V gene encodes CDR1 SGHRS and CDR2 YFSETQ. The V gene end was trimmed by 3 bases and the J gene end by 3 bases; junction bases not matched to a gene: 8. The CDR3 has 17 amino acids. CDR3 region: CASSSRDRLGGANVLTF. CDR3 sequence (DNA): TGCGCCAGCAGCTCACGGGACAGGCTTGGTGGGGCCAACGTCCTGACTTTC. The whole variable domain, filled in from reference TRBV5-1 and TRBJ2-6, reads KAGVTQTPRYLIKTRGQQVTLSCSPISGHRSVSWYQQTPGQGLQFLFEYFSETQRNKGNFPGRFSGRQFSNSRSEMNVSTLELGDSALYLCASSSRDRLGGANVLTFGAGSRLTVL.

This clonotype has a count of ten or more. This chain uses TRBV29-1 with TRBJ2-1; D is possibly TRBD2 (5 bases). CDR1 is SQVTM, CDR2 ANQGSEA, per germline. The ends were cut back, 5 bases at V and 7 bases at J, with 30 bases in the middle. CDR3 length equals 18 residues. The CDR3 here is CSVPKRETKGFDGNEQFF. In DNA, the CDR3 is TGCAGCGTTCCAAAAAGGGAGACGAAAGGGTTTGATGGGAATGAGCAGTTCTTC.

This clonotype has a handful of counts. The DNA for the CDR3 is TGTGCCAGCAGTCCCCCCCCGAGCGGGGGTTACAATGAGCAGTTCTTC. This translates into CASSPPPSGGYNEQFF. The chain couples TRBV7-7 to TRBJ2-1, with 8 bases aligning to TRBD2. In germline, CDR1 is SSHAT, CDR2 FNYEAQ (reference sequence). The CDR3 is made up of 16 amino acids. The trim removed 6 bases at V and 4 bases at J, leaving 11 bases unmatched.

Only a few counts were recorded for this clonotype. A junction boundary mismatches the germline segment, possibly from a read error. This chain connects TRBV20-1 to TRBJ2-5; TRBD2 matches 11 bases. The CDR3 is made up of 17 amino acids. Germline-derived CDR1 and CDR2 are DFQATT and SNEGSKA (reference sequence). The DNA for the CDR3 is TGCTGTGCTCCGGGACTAGCGGTTCCCTGGGGCCAAGAGACCCAGTACTTC. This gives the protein CCAPGLAVPWGQETQYF.